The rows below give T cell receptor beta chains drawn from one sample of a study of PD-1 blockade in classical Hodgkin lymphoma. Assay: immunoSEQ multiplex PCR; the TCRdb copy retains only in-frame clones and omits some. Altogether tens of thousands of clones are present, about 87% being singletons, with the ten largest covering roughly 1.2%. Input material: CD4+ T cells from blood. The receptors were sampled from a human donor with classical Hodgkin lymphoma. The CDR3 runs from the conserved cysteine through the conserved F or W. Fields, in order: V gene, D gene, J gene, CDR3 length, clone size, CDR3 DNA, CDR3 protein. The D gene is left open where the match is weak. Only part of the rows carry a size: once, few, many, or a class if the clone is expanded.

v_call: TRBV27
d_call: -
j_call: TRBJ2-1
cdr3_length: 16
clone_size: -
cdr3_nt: TGTGCCAGCAGTTCCCGTCCCAGTAGGGTCTCCAATGAGCAGTTCTTC
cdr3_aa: CASSSRPSRVSNEQFF

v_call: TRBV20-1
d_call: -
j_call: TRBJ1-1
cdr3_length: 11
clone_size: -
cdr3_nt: TGCAGTGCTAGACCCCGGGCTGAAGCTTTCTTT
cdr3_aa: CSARPRAEAFF

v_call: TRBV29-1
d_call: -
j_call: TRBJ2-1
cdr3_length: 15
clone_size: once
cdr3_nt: TGCAGCGTTGAACCAGGGCAGCCGTCCTACAATGAGCAGTTCTTC
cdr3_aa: CSVEPGQPSYNEQFF

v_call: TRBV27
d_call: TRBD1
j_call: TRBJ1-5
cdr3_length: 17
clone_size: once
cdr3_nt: TGTGCCAGCAGTCACCGGGACAGCCATTATAGCAATCAGCCCCAGCATTTT
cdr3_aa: CASSHRDSHYSNQPQHF

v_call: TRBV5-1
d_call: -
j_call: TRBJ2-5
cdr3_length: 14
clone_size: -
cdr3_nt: TGCGCCAGCAGCTTATCGACTAGTCTAGAGACCCAGTACTTC
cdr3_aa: CASSLSTSLETQYF

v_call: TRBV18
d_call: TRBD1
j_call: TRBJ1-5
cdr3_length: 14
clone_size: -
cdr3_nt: TGTGCCAGCTCCCTAACAGGGGGCGATCAGCCCCAGCATTTT
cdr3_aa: CASSLTGGDQPQHF

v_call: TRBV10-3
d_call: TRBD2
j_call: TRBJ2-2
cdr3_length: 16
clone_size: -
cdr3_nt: TGTGCCATCGCTCCCCGGACTAGCGGGATAATCGGGGAGCTGTTTTTT
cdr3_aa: CAIAPRTSGIIGELFF

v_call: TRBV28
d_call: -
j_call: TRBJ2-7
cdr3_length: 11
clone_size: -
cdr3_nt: TGTGCCAGCAGTTGGAGCGGAGGGCAGTACTTC
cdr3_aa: CASSWSGGQYF

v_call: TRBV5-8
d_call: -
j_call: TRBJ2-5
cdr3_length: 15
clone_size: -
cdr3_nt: TGTGCCAGCAGCTTGGCCGGGGTTTACCAAGAGACCCAGTACTTC
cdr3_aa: CASSLAGVYQETQYF

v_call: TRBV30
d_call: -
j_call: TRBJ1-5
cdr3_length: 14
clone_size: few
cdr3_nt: TGTGCCTGGAGCGGTACAGGGAGGGGTCAGCCCCAGCATTTT
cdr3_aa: CAWSGTGRGQPQHF

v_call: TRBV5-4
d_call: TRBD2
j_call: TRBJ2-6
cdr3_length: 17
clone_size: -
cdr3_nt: TGTGCCAGCAGCTTGGTGGCTAGCGGGACTGGGGCCAACGTCCTGACTTTC
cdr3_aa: CASSLVASGTGANVLTF

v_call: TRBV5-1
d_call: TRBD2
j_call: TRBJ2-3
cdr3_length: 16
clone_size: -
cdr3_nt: TGCGCCAGCAGCTTGGATGCGGGAGGGAGGACAGATACGCAGTATTTT
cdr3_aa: CASSLDAGGRTDTQYF

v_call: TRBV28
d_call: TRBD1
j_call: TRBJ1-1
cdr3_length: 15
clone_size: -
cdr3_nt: TGTGCCAGCAGCACTCCGGGACAGGGGAACACTGAAGCTTTCTTT
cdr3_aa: CASSTPGQGNTEAFF

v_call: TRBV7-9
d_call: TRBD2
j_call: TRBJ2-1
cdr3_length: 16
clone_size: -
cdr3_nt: TGTGCCAGCAGACCACTCAGCGGGAGGGGGAGGAATGAGCAGTTCTTC
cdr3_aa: CASRPLSGRGRNEQFF